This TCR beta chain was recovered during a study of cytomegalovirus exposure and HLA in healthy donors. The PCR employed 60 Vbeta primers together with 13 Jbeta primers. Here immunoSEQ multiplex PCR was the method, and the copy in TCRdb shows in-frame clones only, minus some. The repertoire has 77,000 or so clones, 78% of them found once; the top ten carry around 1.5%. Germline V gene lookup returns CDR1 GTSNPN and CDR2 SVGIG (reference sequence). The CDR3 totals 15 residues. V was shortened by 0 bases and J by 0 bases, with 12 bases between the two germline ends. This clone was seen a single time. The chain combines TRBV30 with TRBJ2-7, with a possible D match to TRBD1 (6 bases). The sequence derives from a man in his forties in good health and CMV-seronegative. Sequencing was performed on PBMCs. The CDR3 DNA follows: TGTGCCTGGAGTGTCAGGGGCGCCGGCTCCTACGAGCAGTACTTC. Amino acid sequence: CAWSVRGAGSYEQYF.